This T cell receptor beta chain emerged from a study of vaccination and CD4 T cells after COVID-19. The treatment: approximately nine-day PBMC culture with coronavirus spike peptide pools or control peptides (ViraFEST assay). Germline CDR1 and CDR2: SEHNR and FQNEAQ (reference sequence). CDR3 length: 15 amino acids. Trimming stripped 5 bases from V and 7 bases from J, with 15 bases between. Cultured CD4+ T-cell DNA underwent Oncomine TCR Beta short-read sequencing. TCRdb reprocessed the PCR reads with MiXCR, giving one entry per CDR3 protein. The sample holds around 9,800 distinct CDR3 sequences, 40% to 65% seen once. This clonotype was counted only a few times. The antigen remains unidentified.

This sequence joins TRBV7-9 and TRBJ1-6; D is ambiguous. The sequenced sample consisted of CD4+ T cells from blood, cultured in vitro. This receptor was identified in a human donor who had recovered from COVID-19. In DNA, the CDR3 is TGTGCCAGCAGCGGAGGCGTCAGGCCCAATTCACCCCTCCACTTT. It is translated as CASSGGVRPNSPLHF.